The 5 T cell receptor beta chains below all came from one sample that was sequenced in a study of control samples from healthy donors and cancer patients. Assay: immunoSEQ multiplex PCR; the TCRdb copy retains only in-frame clones and omits some. The sample holds roughly 86,000 clones, approximately 90% seen once. Sequenced sample: blood. Receptors were obtained from a woman aged 18-29 years in good health.

The chain couples TRBV9 to TRBJ1-2; D not certain. This CDR3 has 11 amino acids. V gave up 3 bases and J gave up 6 bases, with 6 bases separating them. Germline lookup yields CDR1 SGDLS and CDR2 YYNGEE. The CDR3 is CASSGRNGYTF. CDR3 DNA: TGTGCCAGCAGCGGGAGGAATGGCTACACCTTC. The whole variable domain, filled in from reference TRBV9 and TRBJ1-2, reads DSGVTQTPKHLITATGQRVTLRCSPRSGDLSVYWYQQSLDQGLQFLIQYYNGEERAKGNILERFSAQQFPDLHSELNLSSLELGDSALYFCASSGRNGYTFGSGTRLTVV.

The rearrangement uses TRBV19 and TRBJ1-5; D remains unclear. The germline V gene encodes CDR1 LNHDA and CDR2 SQIVND (reference sequence). V was clipped by 5 bases and J by 2 bases, with 13 bases between them. The CDR3 runs 15 residues. The CDR3 DNA sequence: TGTGCCAGTAGTCTAAGGGCTTTTGGCAATCAGCCCCAGCATTTT. Its protein product is CASSLRAFGNQPQHF.

The sample holds one count of this clone. This sequence joins TRBV5-1 and TRBJ1-1; a weak D match, TRBD1 (5 bases). Trimming shortened V by 2 bases and J by 8 bases, and 19 bases separated the two germline ends. Germline V gene sequence: CDR1 SGHRS, CDR2 YFSETQ. The CDR3 is 15 amino acids. The CDR3 protein is CASSFSEGPKKEAFF. In DNA, the CDR3 is TGCGCCAGCAGCTTTTCAGAGGGGCCGAAAAAAGAAGCTTTCTTT.

The V call is TRBV5-1, the J call TRBJ1-1; tentative D call: TRBD1 (6 bases). Trimming cost V 5 bases and J 3 bases, with 8 bases left between them. This CDR3 spans 12 amino acids. Germline CDR1 SGHRS, CDR2 YFSETQ. The CDR3 coding sequence is TGCGCCAGCAGAAAGGGGGACACTGAAGCTTTCTTT. Translating gives CASRKGDTEAFF.

V usage is TRBV11-1 and J usage is TRBJ1-3; D gene uncertain. V lost 2 bases and J 0 bases, leaving 8 bases between the germline ends. CDR3 size: 15 residues. The germline CDR1 and CDR2 sequences are SGHAT and FQDESV (reference sequence). Here the CDR3 reads CASSLFSGSGNTIYF. The CDR3, as DNA: TGTGCCAGCAGCTTATTCTCGGGCTCTGGAAACACCATATATTTT.